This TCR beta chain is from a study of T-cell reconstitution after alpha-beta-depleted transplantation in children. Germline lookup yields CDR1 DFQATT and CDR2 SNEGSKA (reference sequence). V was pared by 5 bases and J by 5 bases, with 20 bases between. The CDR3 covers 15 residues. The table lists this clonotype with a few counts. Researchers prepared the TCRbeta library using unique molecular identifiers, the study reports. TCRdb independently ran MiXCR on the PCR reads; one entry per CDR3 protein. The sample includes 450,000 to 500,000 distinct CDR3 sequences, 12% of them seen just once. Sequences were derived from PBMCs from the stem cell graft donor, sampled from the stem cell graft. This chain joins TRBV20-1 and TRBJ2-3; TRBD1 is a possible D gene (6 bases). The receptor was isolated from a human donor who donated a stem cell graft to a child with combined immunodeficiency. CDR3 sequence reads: CSAPPPTGVRDTQYF. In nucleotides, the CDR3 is TGCAGTGCTCCCCCCCCGACAGGCGTACGAGATACGCAGTATTTT.